This T cell receptor (beta chain) was sequenced in a study of cytomegalovirus exposure and HLA in healthy donors (dated by TCRdb to the late 2010s). For context, the study as a whole: An earlier analysis of several hundred of the donors reported 276 Gb of sequence data and around 120 million unique TCR beta sequences obtained from approximately 180 million T cells. Roughly 300 gigabases of sequencing data and some 85 million unique TCR sequences were included in an early release covering around 600 HLA-typed donors. Among the approximately 400 genotyped donors, more than 70% belonged to the genetic ancestry cluster associated with self-reported Caucasian donors. The study aimed to test whether cataloging public T cell receptors could reveal signatures of past pathogen exposure. The T cell repertoires of 550 to 850 subjects were profiled by immunosequencing and related to cytomegalovirus serostatus. A separate validation cohort of 100 to 150 different subjects was used in addition to the roughly 700-subject first cohort. The study combined high-throughput TCR immunosequencing, statistical association of individual TCRs with disease status, and machine learning to predict cytomegalovirus infection status. In a later analysis, previously published TCR beta repertoires from hundreds of donors were re-analyzed and high-resolution HLA genotyping was added so that TCR occurrence patterns could be studied. The later analysis used no new phenotypic data to find candidate immune exposures, relying instead on TCR beta sequences and their occurrence across donors. To decide whether each TCR beta V gene segment behaved as functional or pseudogenic, an earlier analysis of some 600 of the donors relied on high-throughput TCR beta sequencing. Alongside the repertoire data, information on donor age, sex, ethnicity and CMV serostatus was compiled. A later genetic analysis used genome-wide SNP genotypes for about 60% of the roughly 700 donors, treating that subset as a discovery cohort. All discovery cohort repertoires had been generated using a single sequencing platform. Class I and class II HLA loci were covered by the typing at four-digit resolution. Typing coverage differed by locus: A, B, C, DRB1 and DQB1 were typed in about 629-640 donors, DQA1 in 522, DPA1 in around 610, and DPB1 in approximately 450. Because of strong linkage in the cohort, four or five DR-DQ haplotypes were treated as single units for association and clustering. On average, around 240,000 unique TCR beta nucleotide sequences were sequenced per donor among some 420 genotyped donors of the cohort, with 15% to 20% of those sequences being non-productive. The investigation overall reported the following: In a later analysis, HLA-associated TCR beta chains showed more clonal expansion and lower generation probabilities than non-associated chains that were equally common. In a later genetic analysis, a missense DCLRE1C variant was associated with V-gene and J-gene trimming of TCR beta chains, and the association was replicated in an independent cohort. Broadly in line with IMGT annotations, most TCR beta V segments showed up in productive rearrangements about 90% or about 30% of the time in an earlier analysis of under 700 of the donors. Most TCR sequences were seen in very few donors, while some public TCRs were found in many individuals. In both the original and validation cohorts, the classifier was reported to diagnose cytomegalovirus status with high specificity and sensitivity. A group of highly shared sequence variants was considered likely to be a technical artifact of the sequencing pipeline. Because HLA typing was unavailable for some donors at each locus, only the typed subset was used in association tests. Linkage disequilibrium might explain the correlated functional status among segregating V segments, but an unknown experimental factor could not be ruled out. A later analysis found that TCR association rates varied across HLA loci, with DRB1 alleles showing the most associated TCRs and HLA-C alleles the fewest. In this cohort, only TCR beta chains were sequenced, and detectable features were limited by the absence of alpha or paired-chain data. A further reported finding was that TCR beta sequences accurately predicted the HLA-A and HLA-B alleles for most subjects in the first cohort. Some IMGT-functional V segments, including TRBV6-2 and TRBV6-3, could not be told apart with the 87-base-pair reads, so those segments were excluded. The study listed approximately 150 TCR beta chains as associated with cytomegalovirus. At a false discovery rate of 0.05, a later analysis linked 15,000 to 20,000 TCR beta sequences to specific HLA alleles. The authors suggested that the approach could potentially be generalized to other disease states and immunological phenotypes. Because counts were too low, around 18 rarely observed V segments, including chromosome 9 orphons, were left out of the earlier analysis of 587 of the donors. The only immune exposure information available for the cohort was CMV serostatus. A later analysis reported that several top co-occurrence clusters appeared linked to parvovirus B19, influenza, CMV and Epstein-Barr virus. In vitro tests confirmed that a few of the cytomegalovirus-associated TCR beta chains recognize cytomegalovirus antigens. In a later genetic analysis, fewer N-insertions in productive TCRs were reported among donors in an Asian-associated ancestry cluster than the roughly 700-donor mean. Sequencing depth was assumed to be roughly uniform across donors in the presence/absence analyses, though that assumption may not hold. When HLA alleles, especially DR and DQ, strongly co-occurred, TCR associations were difficult to assign to individual alleles. A later analysis found that most CMV-associated TCR beta chains appeared HLA-restricted, with HLA associations seemingly driven largely by CMV exposure.

The library relied on the immunoSEQ multiplex PCR assay. The multiplex PCR relied on a mix of 60 forward primers for TCR Vbeta segments and 13 reverse primers for TCR Jbeta segments. A multiplex PCR assay on genomic DNA amplified the CDR3 region of rearranged TCR beta genes. The Illumina HiSeq System was used to sequence the amplified TCR beta libraries as 87-base-pair reads. The study's processing was this. A later analysis tallied some 79 million unique TCR beta chains across the 700 or so repertoires, and approximately 11 million of those chains were shared by two or more donors. Raw reads were error-corrected and collapsed into unique sequences by a nearest-neighbor algorithm in which closely related sequences were merged to remove PCR and sequencing errors. CDR3 sequences were aligned to IMGT reference sequences to assign V, D and J gene segments. For a sequence to be retained, at least a six-nucleotide match to both a V gene segment and a J gene segment was required. Rearrangements were called productive when the CDR3 lacked stop codons and stayed in frame with V and J; all others were non-productive. Following IMGT convention, CDR3 was defined as the stretch from the second conserved V-encoded cysteine up to the conserved J-encoded phenylalanine. Sequences without an unambiguous match to a single V gene segment were excluded from the earlier analysis of about 630 of the donors. In an earlier analysis of 587 of the donors, V segments were called functional above 56.7% productive rearrangements and were called segregating when the between-donor standard deviation exceeded 5%. A statistical classification framework was built to diagnose cytomegalovirus status from the catalog of TCR beta chain sequences. A later analysis assigned V and J genes by comparing TCR nucleotide sequences with IMGT/GENE-DB human TR gene sequences. In a later analysis, CDR3 sequences and most-parsimonious VDJ recombination scenarios were assigned using the TCRdist pipeline. In a later analysis, each TCR beta chain was defined by its CDR3 amino acid sequence together with its V-gene family, and reads without a unique V-gene family were excluded. To address suspected cross-contamination and a sequencing artifact, a later analysis removed 592 highly shared, low-generation-probability nucleotide sequences. A later analysis calculated a clonal expansion index for each public chain from normalized within-repertoire ranks of inferred template counts. In a later analysis, generation probabilities were computed using a VDJ recombination model fitted to out-of-frame rearrangements, and the results were checked against IGoR. In a later analysis, TCR-TCR, TCR-HLA and TCR-CMV co-occurrence was scored with hypergeometric tests, and a repertoire-size bias correction was applied to TCR pairs. False discovery rates were estimated in a later analysis by permuting HLA or CMV assignments 20 times. A later analysis grouped co-occurring TCRs with DBSCAN, adding TCRdist sequence similarity when clustering within HLA-allele-positive subsets. Repertoires with fewer than 30,000 or more than 120,000 public chains, plus five repertoires with anomalous nucleotide sharing, were excluded from co-occurrence clustering. The immuneACCESS repertoire file appears here via TCRdb, limited to in-frame rearrangements. These files lack a portion of the clones; in checked studies, under half of the deficit traces to unresolved V genes, and the cause of the others is not known. D and trimming were read from the DNA, whereas the V and J calls and clone size are those reported in that table. In all, the sample holds 200,000 or so clones, and over 70% of those were seen once. The biggest ten clones account for less than 4.5% of the sample.

As concerns this clone: No cognate antigen has been identified for it. One base away there is no much larger clone; base qualities are not given.

The cohort consisted of 600 to 750 healthy bone marrow donors. At the time of sampling, all cohort members were nominally healthy, though unrecorded immune exposures were likely present. The donor tested CMV seronegative, placing the donor among the roughly 350 seronegative members of the cohort. Every donor gave a peripheral blood sample, and the peripheral blood mononuclear cells from that sample were used for TCR beta sequencing. The Qiagen DNeasy Blood Extraction Kit was used to extract genomic DNA from the blood cell samples. V is pruned by 9 bases and J by 0 bases, leaving 12 bases of the junction without a gene match. CDR1 MGHDK and CDR2 SYGVNS were looked up in the germline V gene. The CDR3, cysteine through phenylalanine, is 16 amino acids long. Just CDR3 DNA is preserved here, 48 bases in frame from base 1.

This TCR derives from a man in his fifties or sixties in good health and CMV-seronegative. Sequencing input: PBMCs. The receptor chain draws on TRBV25-1 and TRBJ2-7; 9 central nucleotides agree with TRBD1. The DNA is TGTGCCAGAAAACGGGACAGGGATGGGACCTCCTACGAGCAGTACTTC. It codes for CARKRDRDGTSYEQYF.